This is a list of T cell receptor beta chains from one sample in a study of blood T cell repertoires in COVID-19. Sequencing used immunoSEQ multiplex PCR; TCRdb keeps in-frame clones, though not all of them. The repertoire holds 50,000 or so clones, with 65% to 90% as singletons. Material for sequencing was peripheral blood. Receptors were obtained from a man between 65 and 85 years old with acute or convalescent COVID-19. The CDR3 runs from the conserved cysteine through the conserved F or W.

V gene	J gene	CDR3 protein
TRBV7-7	TRBJ2-7	CASSLGRTGTYEQYF
TRBV2	TRBJ2-1	CASDLTRLNEQFF
TRBV7-3	TRBJ2-3	CASSLGTASTDTQYF
TRBV19	TRBJ2-7	CASSPSTGSYLEQYF
TRBV5-1	TRBJ2-1	CASSPGSGSSYNEQFF
TRBV4-2	TRBJ2-7	CASSQDWTSGDSGEYF
TRBV30	TRBJ2-3	CAWETGAADTQYF
TRBV7-2	TRBJ2-5	CASSLRAVQETQYF
TRBV6-2/TRBV6-3	TRBJ1-5	CASTPAGSNQPQHF
TRBV7-2	TRBJ1-3	CASSSGQGNTIYF
TRBV12-3/TRBV12-4	TRBJ1-6	CASSSTRSLHF
TRBV4-1	TRBJ1-2	CASSQATGLNYGYTF
TRBV29-1	TRBJ2-2	CSSGTGRTGELFF
TRBV19	TRBJ1-2	CASSLLTGGLYGYTF
TRBV30	TRBJ1-2	CAWSVDTPDRGLVANYGYTF
TRBV6-6	TRBJ1-2	CASSSHDRVHGYTF
TRBV11-3	TRBJ2-4	CASSPTYGDKNIQYF
TRBV4-3	TRBJ2-7	CASSRGDRGNYEQYF
TRBV10-2	TRBJ1-1	CASKYGNTEAFF
TRBV3-1/TRBV3-2	TRBJ1-1	CASSQGGDNEAFF
TRBV7-9	TRBJ2-3	CASSLGQGGDTQYF
TRBV5-6	TRBJ2-2	CASSPGLAAGTGELFF
TRBV27	TRBJ2-7	CASSVTSGAHPEQYF
TRBV6-5	TRBJ1-2	CASRPGQRNYGYTF
TRBV5-4	TRBJ1-4	CASSLGGGQDEKLFF
TRBV29-1	TRBJ1-2	CSVEEHDYGYTF
TRBV5-6	TRBJ1-5	CASSLGDRVGQPQHF
TRBV19	TRBJ2-3	CASTTSGATDTQYF